Below, one TCR beta chain is given with its context. Per germline, CDR1 MGHRA and CDR2 YSYEKL. V was cut by 4 bases and J by 4 bases, with 14 bases left in between. The CDR3 has 16 amino acids. The data were obtained in a study of OX40 agonist ivuxolimab in advanced cancers. About the study: The dose of intravenous ivuxolimab that patients received every 2 weeks ranged from 0.01 to 10 mg/kg.

Repertoires were generated with immunoSEQ multiplex PCR, while TCRdb's copy carries only in-frame clones and drops some. The profile covers roughly 110,000 clones, with 91% appearing a single time and 0.95% to 1.5% taken by the ten largest. J is TRBJ1-6 and V is TRBV4-1, with a possible D match to TRBD1 (5 bases). This receptor was identified in an adult with an advanced solid tumor such as melanoma, head and neck, liver or kidney cancer. Sequences were derived from CD4+ or CD8+ T cells sorted from blood, sampled in a trial of the OX40 agonist ivuxolimab. The CDR3, as DNA: TGCGCCAGCAGCCCCCCCGGGGACCTTTATAATTCACCCCTCCACTTT. This gives the protein CASSPPGDLYNSPLHF.